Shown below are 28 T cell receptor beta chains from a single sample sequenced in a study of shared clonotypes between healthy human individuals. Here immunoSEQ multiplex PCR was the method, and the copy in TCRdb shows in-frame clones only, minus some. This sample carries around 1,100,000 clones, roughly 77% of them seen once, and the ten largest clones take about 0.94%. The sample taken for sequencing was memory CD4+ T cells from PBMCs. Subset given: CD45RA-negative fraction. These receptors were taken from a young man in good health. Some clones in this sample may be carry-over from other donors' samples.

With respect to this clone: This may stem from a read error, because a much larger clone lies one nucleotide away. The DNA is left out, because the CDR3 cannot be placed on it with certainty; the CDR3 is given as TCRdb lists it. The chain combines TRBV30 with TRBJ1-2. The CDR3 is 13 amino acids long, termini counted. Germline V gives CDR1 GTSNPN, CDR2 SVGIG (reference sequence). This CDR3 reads CAFTAVINYGCTF.

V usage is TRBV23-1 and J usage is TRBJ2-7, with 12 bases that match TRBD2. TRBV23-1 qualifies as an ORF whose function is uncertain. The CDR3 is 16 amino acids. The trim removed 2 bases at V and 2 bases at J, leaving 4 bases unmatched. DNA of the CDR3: TGCGCCAGCAGTCAAGCGCTAGCGGGAGGGACCTACGAGCAGTACTTC. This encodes CASSQALAGGTYEQYF.

CDR3 loop: CASSLAGGRYTQYF. The CDR3 bases are TGTGCCAGCAGCTTAGCTGGCGGGAGGTATACGCAGTATTTT. This chain links TRBV11-2 with TRBJ2-3, with TRBD2 matching over 8 bases. This CDR3 contains 14 residues. Germline CDR1 and CDR2: SGHAT and FQNNGV. The junction had 4 bases not matched to a gene; V was cut back by 1 base and J by 7 bases.

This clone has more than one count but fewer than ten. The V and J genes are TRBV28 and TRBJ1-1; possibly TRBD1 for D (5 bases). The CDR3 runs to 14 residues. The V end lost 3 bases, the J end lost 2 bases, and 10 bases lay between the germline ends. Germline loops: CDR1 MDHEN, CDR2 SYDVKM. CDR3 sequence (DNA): TGTGCCAGCAGTTTCGGGGACCCCAACACTGAAGCTTTCTTT. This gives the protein CASSFGDPNTEAFF.

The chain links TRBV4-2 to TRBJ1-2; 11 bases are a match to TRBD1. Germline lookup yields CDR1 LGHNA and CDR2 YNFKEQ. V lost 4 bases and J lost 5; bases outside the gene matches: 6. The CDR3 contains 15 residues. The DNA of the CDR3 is TGTGCCAGCAGCCCTCCGGGACAGGGGGATTATGGCTACACCTTC. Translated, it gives CASSPPGQGDYGYTF.

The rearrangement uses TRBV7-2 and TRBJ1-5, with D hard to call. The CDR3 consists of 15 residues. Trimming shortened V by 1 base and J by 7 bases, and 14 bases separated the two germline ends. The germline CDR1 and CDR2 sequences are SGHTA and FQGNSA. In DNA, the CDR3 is TGTGCCAGCAGCTTAGATGGCCGGGAAGGGCAGCCCCAGCATTTT. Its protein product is CASSLDGREGQPQHF. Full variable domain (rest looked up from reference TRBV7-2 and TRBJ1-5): GAGVSQSPSNKVTEKGKDVELRCDPISGHTALYWYRQSLGQGLEFLIYFQGNSAPDKSGLPSDRFSAERTGGSVSTLTIQRTQQEDSAVYLCASSLDGREGQPQHFGDGTRLSIL.

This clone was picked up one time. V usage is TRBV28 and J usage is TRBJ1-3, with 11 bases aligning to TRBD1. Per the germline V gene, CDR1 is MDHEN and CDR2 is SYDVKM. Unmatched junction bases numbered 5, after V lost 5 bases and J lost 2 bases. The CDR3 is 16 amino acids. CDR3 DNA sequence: TGTGCCAGCAGTCCCTGGACAGGGGGCCCTGGAAACACCATATATTTT. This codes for CASSPWTGGPGNTIYF.

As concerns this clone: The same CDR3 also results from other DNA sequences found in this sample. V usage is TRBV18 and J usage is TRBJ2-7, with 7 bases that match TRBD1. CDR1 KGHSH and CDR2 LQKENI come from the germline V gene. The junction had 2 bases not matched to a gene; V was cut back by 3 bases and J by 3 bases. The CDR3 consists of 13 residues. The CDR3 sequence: CASSPRDSYEQYF. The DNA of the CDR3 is TGTGCCAGCTCACCGAGGGACAGCTACGAGCAGTACTTC.

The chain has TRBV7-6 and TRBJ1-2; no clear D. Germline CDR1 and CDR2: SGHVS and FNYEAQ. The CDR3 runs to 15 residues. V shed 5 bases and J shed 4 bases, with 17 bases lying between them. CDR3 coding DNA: TGTGCCAGCAGCCCCGGTTCACGAGGGATCTATGGCTACACCTTC. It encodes CASSPGSRGIYGYTF.

DNA of the CDR3: TGCGCCAGCAGCCAGAGCCCCCAGGGGTACGAGCAGTACTTC. Translated, it gives CASSQSPQGYEQYF. The chain combines TRBV4-3 with TRBJ2-7; the D gene is possibly TRBD1 (6 bases). Germline V gene data show CDR1 as LGHNA and CDR2 as YSLEER. The CDR3 sequence is 14 residues long. Trimming removed 3 bases at V and 4 bases at J, with 13 bases between.

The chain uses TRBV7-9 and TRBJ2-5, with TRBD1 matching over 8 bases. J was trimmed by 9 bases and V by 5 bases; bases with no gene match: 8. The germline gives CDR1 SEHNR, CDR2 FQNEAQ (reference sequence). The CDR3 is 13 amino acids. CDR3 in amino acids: CASSPRTGWAQYF. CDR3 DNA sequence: TGTGCCAGCAGCCCGCGGACAGGGTGGGCCCAGTACTTC.

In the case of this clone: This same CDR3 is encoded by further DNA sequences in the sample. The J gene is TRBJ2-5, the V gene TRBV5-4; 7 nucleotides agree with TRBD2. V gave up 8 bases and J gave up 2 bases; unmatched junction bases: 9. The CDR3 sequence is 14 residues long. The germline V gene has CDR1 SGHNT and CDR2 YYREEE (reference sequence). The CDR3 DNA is TGTGCCAGTTCCCGAACGGGGGGTCAAGAGACCCAGTACTTC. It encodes CASSRTGGQETQYF.

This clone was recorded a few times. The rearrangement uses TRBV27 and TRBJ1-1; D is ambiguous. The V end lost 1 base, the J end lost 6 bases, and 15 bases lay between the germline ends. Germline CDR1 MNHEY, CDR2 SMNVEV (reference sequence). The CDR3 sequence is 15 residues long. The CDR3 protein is CASSLWPVGRAEAFF. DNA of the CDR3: TGTGCCAGCAGTTTATGGCCCGTGGGGAGAGCTGAAGCTTTCTTT.

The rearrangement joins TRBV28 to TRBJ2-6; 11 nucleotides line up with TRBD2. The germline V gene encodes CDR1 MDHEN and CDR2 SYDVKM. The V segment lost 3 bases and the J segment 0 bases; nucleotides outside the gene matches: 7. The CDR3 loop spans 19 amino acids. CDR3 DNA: TGTGCCAGCAGTTTCCTCGGACTAGCGGGTAGCTCTGGGGCCAACGTCCTGACTTTC. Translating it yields CASSFLGLAGSSGANVLTF.

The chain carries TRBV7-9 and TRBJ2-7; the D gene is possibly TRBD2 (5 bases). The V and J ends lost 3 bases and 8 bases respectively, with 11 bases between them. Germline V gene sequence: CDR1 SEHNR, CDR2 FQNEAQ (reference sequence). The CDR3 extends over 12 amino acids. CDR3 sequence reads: CASSLGSGKQYF. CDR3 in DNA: TGTGCCAGCAGCTTGGGGTCGGGGAAGCAGTACTTC.

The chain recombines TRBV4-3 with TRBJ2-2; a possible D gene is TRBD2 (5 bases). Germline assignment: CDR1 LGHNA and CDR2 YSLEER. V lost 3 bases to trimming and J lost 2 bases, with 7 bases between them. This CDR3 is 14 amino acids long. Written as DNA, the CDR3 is TGCGCCAGCAGCCATGGACTTAACACCGGGGAGCTGTTTTTT. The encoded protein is CASSHGLNTGELFF.

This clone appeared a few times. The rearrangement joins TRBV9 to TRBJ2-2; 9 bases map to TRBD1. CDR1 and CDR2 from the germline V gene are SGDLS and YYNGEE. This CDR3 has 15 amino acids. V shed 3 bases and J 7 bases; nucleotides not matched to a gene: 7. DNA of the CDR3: TGTGCCAGCAGCGGAAGACAGGGGGGATTCGGGGAGCTGTTTTTT. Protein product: CASSGRQGGFGELFF.

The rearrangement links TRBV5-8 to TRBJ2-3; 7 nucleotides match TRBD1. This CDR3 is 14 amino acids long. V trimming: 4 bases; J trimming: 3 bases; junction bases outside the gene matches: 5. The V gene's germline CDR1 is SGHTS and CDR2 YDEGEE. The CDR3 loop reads CASSRGQQTDTQYF. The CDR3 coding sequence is TGTGCCAGCAGCCGGGGACAGCAGACAGATACGCAGTATTTT. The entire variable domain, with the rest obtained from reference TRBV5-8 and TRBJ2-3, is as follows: EAGVTQSPTHLIKTRGQQATLRCSPISGHTSVYWYQQALGLGLQFLLWYDEGEERNRGNFPPRFSGRQFPNYSSELNVNALELEDSALYLCASSRGQQTDTQYFGPGTRLTVL.

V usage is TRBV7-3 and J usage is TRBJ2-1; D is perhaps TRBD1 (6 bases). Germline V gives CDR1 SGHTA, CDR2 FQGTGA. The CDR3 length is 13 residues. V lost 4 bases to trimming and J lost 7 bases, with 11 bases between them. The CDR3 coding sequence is TGTGCCAGCAGCTCGGACAGACCTAATGAGCAGTTCTTC. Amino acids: CASSSDRPNEQFF.

CDR3 in amino acids: CAWAPTAKKSNEQYF. As DNA, the CDR3 is TGTGCCTGGGCTCCCACGGCCAAAAAATCCAACGAGCAGTACTTC. J is TRBJ2-7 and V is TRBV30; D is uncertain. Germline-derived CDR1 and CDR2 are GTSNPN and SVGIG (reference sequence). V was cut by 5 bases and J by 5 bases, with 22 bases left in between. This CDR3 contains 15 residues.

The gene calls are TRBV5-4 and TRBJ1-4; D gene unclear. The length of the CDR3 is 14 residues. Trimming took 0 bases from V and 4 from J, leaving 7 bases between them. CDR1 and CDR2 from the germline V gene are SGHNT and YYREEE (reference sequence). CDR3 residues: CASSLAGVNEKLFF. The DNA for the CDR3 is TGTGCCAGCAGCTTGGCCGGGGTTAATGAAAAACTGTTTTTT.

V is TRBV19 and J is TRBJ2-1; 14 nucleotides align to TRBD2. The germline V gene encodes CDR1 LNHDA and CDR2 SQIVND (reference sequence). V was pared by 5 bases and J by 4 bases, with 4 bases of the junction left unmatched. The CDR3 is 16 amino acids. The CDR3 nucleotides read TGTGCCAGTAGTTCCCGACTAGCGGGAGGGTACAATGAGCAGTTCTTC. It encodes CASSSRLAGGYNEQFF.

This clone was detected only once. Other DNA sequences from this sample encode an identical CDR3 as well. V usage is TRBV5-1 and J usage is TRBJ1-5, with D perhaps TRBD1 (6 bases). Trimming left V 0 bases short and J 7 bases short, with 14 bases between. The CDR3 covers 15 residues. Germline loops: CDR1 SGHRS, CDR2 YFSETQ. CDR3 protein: CASSLEGGRGQPQHF. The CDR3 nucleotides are TGCGCCAGCAGCTTGGAGGGGGGTCGGGGCCAGCCCCAGCATTTT.

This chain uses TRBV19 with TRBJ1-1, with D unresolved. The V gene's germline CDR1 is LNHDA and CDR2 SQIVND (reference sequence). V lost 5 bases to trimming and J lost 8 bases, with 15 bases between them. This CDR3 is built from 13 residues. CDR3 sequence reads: CASSGQPLGEAFF. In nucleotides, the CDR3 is TGTGCCAGTAGTGGCCAACCCCTCGGAGAAGCTTTCTTT.

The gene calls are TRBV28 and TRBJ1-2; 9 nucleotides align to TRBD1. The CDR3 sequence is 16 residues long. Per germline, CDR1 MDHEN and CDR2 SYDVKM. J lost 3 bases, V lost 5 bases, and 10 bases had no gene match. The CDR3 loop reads CASSLAGTGRDYGYTF. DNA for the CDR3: TGTGCCAGCAGTCTCGCAGGGACAGGGAGAGACTATGGCTACACCTTC.

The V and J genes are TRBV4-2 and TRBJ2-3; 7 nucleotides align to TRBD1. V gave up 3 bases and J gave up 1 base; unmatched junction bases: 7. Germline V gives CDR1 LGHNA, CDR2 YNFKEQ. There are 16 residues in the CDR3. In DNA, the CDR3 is TGTGCCAGCAGCCACGAGGGGGCGAAAGGCACAGATACGCAGTATTTT. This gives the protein CASSHEGAKGTDTQYF.

The CDR3 nucleotides are TGTGCCAGCTCACCAGAAGCCAGGGGCGACGCTGCCGGGGAGCTGTTTTTT. Its translation: CASSPEARGDAAGELFF. This chain links TRBV18 with TRBJ2-2; possible D gene TRBD1, 6 bases. The germline gives CDR1 KGHSH, CDR2 LQKENI. Trimming shortened V by 2 bases and J by 6 bases, and 19 bases separated the two germline ends. The CDR3 is made up of 17 amino acids.

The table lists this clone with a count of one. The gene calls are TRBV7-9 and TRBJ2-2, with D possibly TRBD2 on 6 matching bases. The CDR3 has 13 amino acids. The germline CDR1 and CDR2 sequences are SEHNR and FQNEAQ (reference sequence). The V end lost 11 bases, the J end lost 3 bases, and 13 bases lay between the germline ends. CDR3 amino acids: CAPRERDTGELFF. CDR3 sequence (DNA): TGTGCCCCCCGCGAGCGGGACACCGGGGAGCTGTTTTTT.